Listed below are T cell receptor beta chains from one sample, sequenced in a study of T cells in Graves' hyperthyroidism and ophthalmopathy. One entry per CDR3 protein, called by TCRdb with MiXCR from the multiplex PCR reads. The sample carries about 130,000 distinct CDR3 sequences, about 20% recorded once. Material for sequencing was blood. The receptor source for this set is a woman aged 45-65 years with Graves' hyperthyroidism that later progressed to Graves' ophthalmopathy. Each CDR3 is given without its conserved first and last residue. A D gene is named only where the DNA matches it firmly.

J gene | D gene | V gene | CDR3 protein
TRBJ2-7 | TRBD1 | TRBV7-9 | ASSSPPGQPNYEQY
TRBJ1-2 | . | TRBV24-1 | ATSARAGKGYT
TRBJ1-4 | . | TRBV4-1 | ASSQVPDNEKLF
TRBJ1-2 | . | TRBV14 | ASSPRGRSAGYT
TRBJ1-1 | . | TRBV18 | ASSPPTGVPEAF
TRBJ2-1 | . | TRBV28 | ASRQTGKEQF
TRBJ1-5 | . | TRBV20-1 | SAGCGTYSNQPQH
TRBJ2-7 | TRBD2 | TRBV14 | ASSPRTSGRAEQY
TRBJ2-4 | . | TRBV5-1 | ASSVTGTPLGKDIQY
TRBJ2-7 | TRBD2 | TRBV28 | ASSLRLAGTYEQY
TRBJ2-7 | TRBD1 | TRBV6-5 | ASSYSGGWTGAYEQY
TRBJ2-1 | TRBD2 | TRBV6-2/TRBV6-3 | ASRGASGPTRTYNEQF
TRBJ1-6 | . | TRBV12-3/TRBV12-4 | ASNNGGDNSPLH
TRBJ1-2 | . | TRBV11-2 | ASSLMQPLHNYGYT
TRBJ1-3 | . | TRBV20-1 | SAFSPGQGSLSGNTIY
TRBJ2-1 | TRBD2 | TRBV3-1 | ASSQDLGLADNEQF
TRBJ2-7 | . | TRBV28 | ASASSYEQY
TRBJ2-1 | . | TRBV30 | AWRQGGQRSYNEQF
TRBJ1-2 | TRBD1 | TRBV28 | ASSLWTTGTGSGYT
TRBJ2-5 | . | TRBV20-1 | STSQGETQY
TRBJ2-7 | TRBD1 | TRBV6-1 | ASSSPTGTGGYEQY
TRBJ2-5 | TRBD1 | TRBV2 | ASSQQGFQETQY
TRBJ1-3 | . | TRBV28 | ASRRSKSGNTIY
TRBJ2-1 | TRBD1 | TRBV6-1 | ASSFRQGASYNEQF
TRBJ2-7 | . | TRBV4-2 | ASSQVGGGLSYEQY
TRBJ1-1 | . | TRBV6-1 | ASSPPGSRAF
TRBJ2-3 | . | TRBV20-1 | SARGWWGTGTQY
TRBJ2-1 | TRBD2 | TRBV12-5 | ASGLDLTSGEQF
TRBJ1-1 | . | TRBV18 | ASSEGLMNTEAF
TRBJ2-5 | TRBD2 | TRBV28 | ASMGSARSLGGETQY
TRBJ1-1 | . | TRBV19 | ASSIAPNRLSTEAF
TRBJ2-1 | . | TRBV6-1 | ASKVGHTYNEQF
TRBJ1-1 | TRBD1 | TRBV10-1 | ASSVGTGGNTEAF
TRBJ1-1 | . | TRBV28 | ASSFSKQGAVNTEAF
TRBJ1-2 | . | TRBV2 | ASSEQDNYGYT